This T cell receptor beta chain was captured by sequencing in a study of molecular identifiers for immune sequencing clone quantification. Study in general: Replicates involved a five-way split of RNA from around 20,000 or 99,000 naive CD8 cells, with sequencing of four.

Per germline, CDR1 LGHNA and CDR2 YSLEER. The CDR3 is 15 amino acids. V lost 2 bases, J lost 3 bases, and 5 bases stayed unmatched. Many counts were recorded for this clonotype. TCRdb reprocessed the PCR reads via MiXCR and lists one record per CDR3 protein. The table records 40,000 to 45,000 distinct CDR3 sequences, roughly a fifth of them present only once. The receptor was derived from a human donor in good health. Some libraries in this study had Jurkat cell RNA spiked in. The V call is TRBV4-3, the J call TRBJ2-7, with 9 positions matching TRBD1. Source material: naive CD8+ T cells from blood, with Jurkat cell RNA spiked in. The subset is: FACS-sorted CD8+CD4-CCR7+CD45RA+ naive T cells. CDR3: CASSQNPGQGYEQYF. DNA for the CDR3: TGCGCCAGCAGCCAAAACCCGGGACAGGGCTACGAGCAGTACTTC.